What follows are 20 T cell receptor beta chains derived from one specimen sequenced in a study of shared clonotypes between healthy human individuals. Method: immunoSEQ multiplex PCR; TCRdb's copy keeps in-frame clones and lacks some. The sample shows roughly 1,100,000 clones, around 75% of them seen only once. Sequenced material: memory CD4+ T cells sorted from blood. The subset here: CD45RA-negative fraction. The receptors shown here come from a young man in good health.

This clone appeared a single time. CDR3 bases: TGCGCCAGCAGCGGTAGACTAGCGGGGGGGCCAGAAGATACGCAGTATTTT. This codes for CASSGRLAGGPEDTQYF. This rearrangement joins TRBV5-1 to TRBJ2-3, with TRBD2 matching 14 bases. The V segment lost 4 bases and the J segment 5 bases; nucleotides outside the gene matches: 9. The germline gives CDR1 SGHRS, CDR2 YFSETQ. The CDR3 extends over 17 amino acids.

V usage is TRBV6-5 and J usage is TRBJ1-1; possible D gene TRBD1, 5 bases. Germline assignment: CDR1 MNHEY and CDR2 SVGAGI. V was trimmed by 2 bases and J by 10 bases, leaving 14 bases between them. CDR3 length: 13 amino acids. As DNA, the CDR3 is TGTGCCAGCAGTTACGGAACCCAGGGACGAGCTTTCTTT. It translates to CASSYGTQGRAFF.

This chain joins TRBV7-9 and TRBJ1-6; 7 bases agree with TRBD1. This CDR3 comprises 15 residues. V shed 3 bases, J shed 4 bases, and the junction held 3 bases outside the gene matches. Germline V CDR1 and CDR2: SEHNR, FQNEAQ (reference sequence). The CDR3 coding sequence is TGTGCCAGCAGCTTGGGGGACAGTTATAATTCACCCCTCCACTTT. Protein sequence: CASSLGDSYNSPLHF. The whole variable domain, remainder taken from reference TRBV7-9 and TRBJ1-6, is DTGVSQNPRHKITKRGQNVTFRCDPISEHNRLYWYRQTLGQGPEFLTYFQNEAQLEKSRLLSDRFSAERPKGSFSTLEIQRTEQGDSAMYLCASSLGDSYNSPLHFGNGTRLTVT.

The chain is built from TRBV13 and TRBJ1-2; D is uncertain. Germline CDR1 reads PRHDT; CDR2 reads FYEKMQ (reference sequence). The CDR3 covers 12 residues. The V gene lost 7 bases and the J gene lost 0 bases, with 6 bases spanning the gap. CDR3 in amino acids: CASTFSNYGYTF. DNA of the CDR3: TGTGCCAGCACCTTTTCTAACTATGGCTACACCTTC.

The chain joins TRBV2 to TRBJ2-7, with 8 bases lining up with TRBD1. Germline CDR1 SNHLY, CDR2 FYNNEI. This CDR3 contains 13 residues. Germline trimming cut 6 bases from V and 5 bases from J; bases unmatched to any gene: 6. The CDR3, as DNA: TGTGCCAGCAGGGACAGGGAGATGAACGAGCAGTACTTC. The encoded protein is CASRDREMNEQYF.

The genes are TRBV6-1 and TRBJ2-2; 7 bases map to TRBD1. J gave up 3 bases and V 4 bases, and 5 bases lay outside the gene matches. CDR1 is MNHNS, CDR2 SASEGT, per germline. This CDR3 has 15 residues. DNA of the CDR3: TGTGCCAGCAGTGCCCTTACAGGGGACACCGGGGAGCTGTTTTTT. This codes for CASSALTGDTGELFF.

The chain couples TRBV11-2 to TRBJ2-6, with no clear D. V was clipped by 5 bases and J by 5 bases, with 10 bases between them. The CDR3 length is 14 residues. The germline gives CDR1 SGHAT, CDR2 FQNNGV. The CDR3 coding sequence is TGTGCCAGCAGCGAGACGGGTAGGGCCAACGTCCTGACTTTC. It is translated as CASSETGRANVLTF.

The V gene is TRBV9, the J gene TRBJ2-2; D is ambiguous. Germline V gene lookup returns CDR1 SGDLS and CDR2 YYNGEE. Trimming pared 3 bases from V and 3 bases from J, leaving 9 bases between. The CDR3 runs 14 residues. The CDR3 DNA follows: TGTGCCAGCAGCGGGCACGCCCACACCGGGGAGCTGTTTTTT. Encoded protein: CASSGHAHTGELFF.

CDR3 sequence: CASSLASGPALNEKLFF. The CDR3 region has the DNA TGTGCCAGCAGCTTAGCATCGGGGCCAGCTCTTAATGAAAAACTGTTTTTT. The V and J genes are TRBV7-2 and TRBJ1-4; D may be TRBD1 (5 bases). Looked up from germline, CDR1 is SGHTA and CDR2 is FQGNSA. V shed 0 bases and J shed 4 bases, with 15 bases lying between them. This CDR3 contains 17 residues.

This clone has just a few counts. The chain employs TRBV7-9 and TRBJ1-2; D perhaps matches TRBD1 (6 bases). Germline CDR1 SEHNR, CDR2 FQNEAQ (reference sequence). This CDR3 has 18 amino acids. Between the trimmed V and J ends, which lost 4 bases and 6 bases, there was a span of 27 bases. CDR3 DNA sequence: TGTGCCAGCAGCTCCAATCGCCAAAATCCAGGGGCGGGGGATGGCTACACCTTC. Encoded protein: CASSSNRQNPGAGDGYTF.

DNA of the CDR3: TGCGCCAGCAAAAACTCAGACCAAGAGACCCAGTACTTC. Translation gives CASKNSDQETQYF. The chain has TRBV5-1 and TRBJ2-5; D is unresolved. V shed 6 bases and J shed 0 bases, with 9 bases lying between them. This CDR3 spans 13 amino acids. In germline, CDR1 is SGHRS, CDR2 YFSETQ.

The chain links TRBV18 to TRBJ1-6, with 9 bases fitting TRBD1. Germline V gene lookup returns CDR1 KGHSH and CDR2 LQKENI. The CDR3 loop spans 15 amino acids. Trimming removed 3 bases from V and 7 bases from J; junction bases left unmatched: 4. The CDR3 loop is CASSPRDRANSPLHF. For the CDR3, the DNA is TGTGCCAGCTCACCCCGGGACAGGGCCAATTCACCCCTCCACTTT.

The CDR3: CASSLVSGASGRGEQYF. The CDR3 bases are TGTGCCAGCAGCTTAGTGAGTGGGGCTAGCGGGAGGGGCGAGCAGTACTTC. The V and J genes are TRBV7-2 and TRBJ2-7, with 12 bases lining up with TRBD2. Germline V gene sequence: CDR1 SGHTA, CDR2 FQGNSA. With V trimmed by 1 base and J by 6 bases, 10 bases remained unmatched. There are 17 residues in the CDR3.

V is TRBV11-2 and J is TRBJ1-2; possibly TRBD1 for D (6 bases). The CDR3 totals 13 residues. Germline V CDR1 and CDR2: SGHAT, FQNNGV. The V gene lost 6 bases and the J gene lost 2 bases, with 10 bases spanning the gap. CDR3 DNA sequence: TGTGCCAGCAGTGATACAGGGAACTATGGCTACACCTTC. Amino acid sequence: CASSDTGNYGYTF.

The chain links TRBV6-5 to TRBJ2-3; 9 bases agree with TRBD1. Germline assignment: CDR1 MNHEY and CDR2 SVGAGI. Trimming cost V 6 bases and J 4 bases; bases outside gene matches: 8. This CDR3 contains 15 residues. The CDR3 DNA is TGTGCCAGCAGGGGGACAGGGAAAAGGGCAGATACGCAGTATTTT. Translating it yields CASRGTGKRADTQYF.

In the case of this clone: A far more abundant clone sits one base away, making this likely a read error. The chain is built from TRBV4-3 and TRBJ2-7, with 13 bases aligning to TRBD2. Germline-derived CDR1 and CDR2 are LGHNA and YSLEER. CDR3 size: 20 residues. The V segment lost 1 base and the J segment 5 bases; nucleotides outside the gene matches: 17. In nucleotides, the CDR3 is TGCGCCAGCAGCCAAGGTCTGGTAACTAGCGGGAGGGCTGCTCCGGACGAGCAGTACTTC. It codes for CASSQGLVTSGRAAPDEQYF.

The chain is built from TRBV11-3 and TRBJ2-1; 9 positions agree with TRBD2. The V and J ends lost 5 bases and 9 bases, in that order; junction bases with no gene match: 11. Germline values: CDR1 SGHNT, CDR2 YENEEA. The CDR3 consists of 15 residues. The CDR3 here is CASSPGTSSLSEQFF. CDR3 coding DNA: TGTGCCAGCAGCCCCGGGACTAGCAGTCTGAGTGAGCAGTTCTTC.

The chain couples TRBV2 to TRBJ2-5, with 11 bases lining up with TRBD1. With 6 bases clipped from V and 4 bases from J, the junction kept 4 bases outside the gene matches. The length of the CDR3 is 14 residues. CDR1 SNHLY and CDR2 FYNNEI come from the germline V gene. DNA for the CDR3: TGTGCCAGCAGGCGGGACAGGGGGAGAGAGACCCAGTACTTC. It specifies CASRRDRGRETQYF.

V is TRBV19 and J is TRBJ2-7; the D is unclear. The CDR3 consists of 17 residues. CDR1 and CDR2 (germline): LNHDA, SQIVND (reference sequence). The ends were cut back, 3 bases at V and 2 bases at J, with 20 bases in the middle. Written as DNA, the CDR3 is TGTGCCAGTAGTATTGCAGCCTTGGGTCGAGTAGCCTACGAGCAGTACTTC. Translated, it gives CASSIAALGRVAYEQYF.

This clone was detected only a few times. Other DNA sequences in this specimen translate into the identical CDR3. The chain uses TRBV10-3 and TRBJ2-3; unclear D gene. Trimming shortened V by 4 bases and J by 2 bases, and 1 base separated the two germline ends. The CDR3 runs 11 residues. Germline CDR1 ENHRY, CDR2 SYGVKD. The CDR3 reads CAISATDTQYF. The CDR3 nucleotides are TGTGCCATCAGTGCCACAGATACGCAGTATTTT.